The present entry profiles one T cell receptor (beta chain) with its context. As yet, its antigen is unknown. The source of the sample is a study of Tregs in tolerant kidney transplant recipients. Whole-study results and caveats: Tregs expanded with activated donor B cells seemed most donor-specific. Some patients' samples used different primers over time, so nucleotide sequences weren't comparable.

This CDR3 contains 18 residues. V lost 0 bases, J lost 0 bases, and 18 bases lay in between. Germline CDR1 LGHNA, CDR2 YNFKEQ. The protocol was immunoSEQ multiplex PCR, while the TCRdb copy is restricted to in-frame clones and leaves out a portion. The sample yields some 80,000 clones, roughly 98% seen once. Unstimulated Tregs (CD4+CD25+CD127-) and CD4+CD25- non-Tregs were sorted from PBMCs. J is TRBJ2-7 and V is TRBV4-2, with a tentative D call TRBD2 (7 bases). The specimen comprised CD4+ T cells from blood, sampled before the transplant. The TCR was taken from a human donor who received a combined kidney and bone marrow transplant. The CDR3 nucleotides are TGTGCCAGCAGCCAAGATCCTAGCGGACAGCCAAGCTCCTACGAGCAGTACTTC. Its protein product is CASSQDPSGQPSSYEQYF.